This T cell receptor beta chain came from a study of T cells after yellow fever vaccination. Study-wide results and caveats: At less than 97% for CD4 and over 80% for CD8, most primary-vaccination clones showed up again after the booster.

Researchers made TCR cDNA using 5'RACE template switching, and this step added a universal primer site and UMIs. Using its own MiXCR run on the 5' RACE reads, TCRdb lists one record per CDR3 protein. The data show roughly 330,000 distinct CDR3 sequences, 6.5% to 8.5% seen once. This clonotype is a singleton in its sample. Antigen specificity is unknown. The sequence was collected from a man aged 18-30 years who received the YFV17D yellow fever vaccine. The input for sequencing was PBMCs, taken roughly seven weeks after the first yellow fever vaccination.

The CDR3 region is CASRHFTDTQYF. The CDR3, as DNA: TGTGCCAGCAGGCATTTCACAGATACGCAGTATTTT. The chain carries TRBV2 and TRBJ2-3; D remains unclear. Per germline, CDR1 SNHLY and CDR2 FYNNEI. Trimming pared 6 bases from V and 2 bases from J, leaving 6 bases between. The CDR3 has 12 amino acids.